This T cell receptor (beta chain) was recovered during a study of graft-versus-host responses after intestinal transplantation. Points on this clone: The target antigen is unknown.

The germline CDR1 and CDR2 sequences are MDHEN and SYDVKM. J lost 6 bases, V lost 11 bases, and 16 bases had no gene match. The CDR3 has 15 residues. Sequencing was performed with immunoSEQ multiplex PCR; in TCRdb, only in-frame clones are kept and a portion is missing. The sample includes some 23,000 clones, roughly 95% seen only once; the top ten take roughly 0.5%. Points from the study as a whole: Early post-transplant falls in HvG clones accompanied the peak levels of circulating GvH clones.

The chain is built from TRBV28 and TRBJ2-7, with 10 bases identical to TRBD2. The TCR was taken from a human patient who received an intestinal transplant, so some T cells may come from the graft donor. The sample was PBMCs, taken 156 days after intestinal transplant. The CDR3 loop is CAALLASGRPTEQYF. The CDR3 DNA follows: TGTGCCGCCCTACTGGCTAGCGGGAGACCAACCGAGCAGTACTTC. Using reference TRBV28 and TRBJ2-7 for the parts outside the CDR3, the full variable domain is DVKVTQSSRYLVKRTGEKVFLECVQDMDHENMFWYRQDPGLGLRLIYFSYDVKMKEKGDIPEGYSVSREKKERFSLILESASTNQTSMYLCAALLASGRPTEQYFGPGTRLTVT.